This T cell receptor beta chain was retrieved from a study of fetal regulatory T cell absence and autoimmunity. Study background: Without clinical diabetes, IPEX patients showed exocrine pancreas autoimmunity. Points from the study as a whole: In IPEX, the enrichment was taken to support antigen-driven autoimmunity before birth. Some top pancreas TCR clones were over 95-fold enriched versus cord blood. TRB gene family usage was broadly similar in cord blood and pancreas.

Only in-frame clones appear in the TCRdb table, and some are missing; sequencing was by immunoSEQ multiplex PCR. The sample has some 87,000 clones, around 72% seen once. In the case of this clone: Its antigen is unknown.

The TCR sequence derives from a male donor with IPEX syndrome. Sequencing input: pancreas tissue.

Here the CDR3 reads CASSVQGRLGWGTEAFF. The CDR3 bases are TGTGCCAGCAGTGTACAGGGGCGATTGGGTTGGGGCACTGAAGCTTTCTTT. The genes are TRBV27 and TRBJ1-1; 7 bases agree with TRBD1. CDR1 MNHEY and CDR2 SMNVEV come from the germline V gene (reference sequence). This CDR3 has 17 residues. V lost 5 bases, J lost 4 bases, and 16 bases stayed unmatched.